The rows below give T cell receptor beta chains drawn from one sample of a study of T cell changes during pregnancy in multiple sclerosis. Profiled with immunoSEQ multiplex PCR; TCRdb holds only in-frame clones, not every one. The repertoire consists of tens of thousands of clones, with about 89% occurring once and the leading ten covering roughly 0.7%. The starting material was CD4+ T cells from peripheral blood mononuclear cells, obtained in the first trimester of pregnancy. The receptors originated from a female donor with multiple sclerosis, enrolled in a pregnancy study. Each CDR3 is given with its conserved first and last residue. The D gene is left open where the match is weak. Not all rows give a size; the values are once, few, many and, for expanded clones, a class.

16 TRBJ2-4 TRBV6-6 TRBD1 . CASSPRDRGKVNIQYF TGTGCCAGCAGTCCTAGGGACAGGGGAAAGGTAAACATTCAGTACTTC
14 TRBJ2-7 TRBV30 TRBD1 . CACFGQGESYEQYF TGTGCCTGCTTCGGACAGGGGGAATCCTACGAGCAGTACTTC
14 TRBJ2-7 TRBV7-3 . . CASSPRAETYEQYF TGTGCCAGCTCGCCCAGGGCGGAGACCTACGAGCAGTACTTC
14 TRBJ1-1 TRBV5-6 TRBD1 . CASSLDRGTSEAFF TGTGCCAGCAGCTTGGACAGGGGGACCTCTGAAGCTTTCTTT
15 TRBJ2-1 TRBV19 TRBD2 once CASSIGGGAWREQFF TGTGCCAGTAGTATAGGCGGGGGGGCCTGGCGTGAGCAGTTCTTC
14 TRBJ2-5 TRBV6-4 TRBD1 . CASGLRTGEETQYF TGTGCCAGCGGTCTTAGGACAGGGGAAGAGACCCAGTACTTC
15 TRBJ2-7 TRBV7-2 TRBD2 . CASSLRLAGGHEQYF TGTGCCAGCAGCTTACGACTAGCGGGGGGGCACGAGCAGTACTTC
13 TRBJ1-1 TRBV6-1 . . CASSEGGGLVAFF TGTGCCAGCAGTGAAGGAGGAGGGTTAGTAGCTTTCTTT
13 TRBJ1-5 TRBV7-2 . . CASSKGVNQPQHF TGTGCCAGCAGCAAAGGGGTCAATCAGCCCCAGCATTTT
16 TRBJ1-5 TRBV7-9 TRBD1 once CASSWAGTGEDQPQHF TGTGCCAGCAGCTGGGCCGGGACAGGGGAAGATCAGCCCCAGCATTTT
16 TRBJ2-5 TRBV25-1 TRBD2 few CASSAETSGGQETQYF TGTGCCAGCAGTGCCGAGACTAGCGGGGGGCAAGAGACCCAGTACTTC
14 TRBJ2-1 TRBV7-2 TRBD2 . CASSLAVAGQEQFF TGTGCCAGCAGCCTAGCCGTAGCGGGCCAGGAGCAGTTCTTC
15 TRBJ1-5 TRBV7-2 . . CASSLGGGLGQPQHF TGTGCCAGCAGCTTAGGAGGAGGGCTCGGTCAGCCCCAGCATTTT
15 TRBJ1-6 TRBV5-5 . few CASSLAPQGDSPLHF TGTGCCAGCAGCTTGGCCCCGCAGGGCGACTCACCCCTCCACTTT
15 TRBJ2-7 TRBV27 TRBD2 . CASRTGLAGGREQYF TGTGCCAGCAGAACGGGACTAGCGGGGGGGCGGGAGCAGTACTTC
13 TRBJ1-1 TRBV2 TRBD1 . CASSERTGAEAFF TGTGCCAGCAGTGAAAGGACAGGGGCTGAAGCTTTCTTT
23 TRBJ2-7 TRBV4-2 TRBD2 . CASSHEEGHLGWALAGVSYEQYF TGTGCCAGCAGCCACGAAGAGGGGCACCTCGGTTGGGCCCTAGCGGGGGTTTCCTACGAGCAGTACTTC
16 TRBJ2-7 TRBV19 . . CASKRGRDSLAYEQYF TGTGCCAGTAAGAGGGGCCGGGACTCCCTCGCCTACGAGCAGTACTTC
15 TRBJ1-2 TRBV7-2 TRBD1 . CASSPRQGGNYGYTF TGTGCCAGCAGCCCACGACAGGGAGGAAACTATGGCTACACCTTC
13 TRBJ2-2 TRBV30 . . CASTGPNTGELFF TGTGCCTCAACAGGGCCGAACACCGGGGAGCTGTTTTTT
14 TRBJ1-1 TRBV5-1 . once CASSSTGRRTEAFF TGCGCCAGCAGCTCGACAGGTCGGCGCACTGAAGCTTTCTTT
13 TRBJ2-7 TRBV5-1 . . CASSERDLYEQYF TGCGCCAGCAGCGAGAGGGATTTGTACGAGCAGTACTTC
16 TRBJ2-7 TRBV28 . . CASRLRPGLRNYEQYF TGTGCCAGCAGATTAAGACCGGGACTGCGAAACTACGAGCAGTACTTC
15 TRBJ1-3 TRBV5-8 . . CASSLDGGSGNTIYF TGTGCCAGCAGCTTGGACGGGGGATCTGGAAACACCATATATTTT
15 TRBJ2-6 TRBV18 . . CASSFGQSGANVLTF TGTGCCAGCTCATTTGGACAGTCTGGGGCCAACGTCCTGACTTTC
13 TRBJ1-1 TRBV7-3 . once CASSLEVGTEAFF TGTGCCAGCAGCTTGGAGGTGGGCACTGAAGCTTTCTTT
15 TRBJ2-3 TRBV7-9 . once CASSGVPGNTDTQYF TGTGCCAGCAGCGGAGTCCCGGGGAACACAGATACGCAGTATTTT
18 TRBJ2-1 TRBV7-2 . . CASSLTSLASRRYNEQFF TGTGCCAGCAGCTTGACCTCGTTAGCTTCTCGGCGGTACAATGAGCAGTTCTTC
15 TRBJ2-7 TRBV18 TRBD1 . CASSPTLQGRDEQYF TGTGCCAGCTCACCCACTCTACAGGGGCGCGACGAGCAGTACTTC
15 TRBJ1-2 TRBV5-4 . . CASSDRGVTRYGYTF TGTGCCAGCAGCGACCGGGGGGTGACTCGCTATGGCTACACCTTC
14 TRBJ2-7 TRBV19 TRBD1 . CASRMTGGGYEQYF TGTGCCAGTAGGATGACAGGGGGAGGCTACGAGCAGTACTTC
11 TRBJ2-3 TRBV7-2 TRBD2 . CASTSGLTQYF TGTGCCAGCACCTCGGGACTAACGCAGTATTTT
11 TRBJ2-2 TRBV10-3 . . CAVDSNGELFF TGTGCCGTGGACTCGAACGGGGAGCTGTTTTTT